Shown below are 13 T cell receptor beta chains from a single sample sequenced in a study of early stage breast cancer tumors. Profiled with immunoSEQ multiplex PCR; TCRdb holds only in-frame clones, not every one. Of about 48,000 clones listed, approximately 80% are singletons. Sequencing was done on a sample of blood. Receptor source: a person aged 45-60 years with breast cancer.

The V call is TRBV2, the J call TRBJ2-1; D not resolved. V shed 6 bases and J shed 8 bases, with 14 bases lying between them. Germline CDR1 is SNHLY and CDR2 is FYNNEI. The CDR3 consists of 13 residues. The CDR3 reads CASRAPLDDEQFF. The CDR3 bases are TGTGCCAGCAGAGCCCCCCTGGACGATGAGCAGTTCTTC.

CDR3 bases: TGTGCCAGTAGCTACCTGAGGGGGTCTGGGGCCAACGTCCTGACTTTC. Translation: CASSYLRGSGANVLTF. This chain connects TRBV19 to TRBJ2-6, with D possibly matching TRBD1 (6 bases). V gave up 6 bases and J gave up 1 base, with 13 bases separating them. The CDR3 covers 16 residues. The germline CDR1 and CDR2 sequences are LNHDA and SQIVND (reference sequence). Full variable domain (remainder filled in from reference TRBV19 and TRBJ2-6): DGGITQSPKYLFRKEGQNVTLSCEQNLNHDAMYWYRQDPGQGLRLIYYSQIVNDFQKGDIAEGYSVSREKKESFPLTVTSAQKNPTAFYLCASSYLRGSGANVLTFGAGSRLTVL.

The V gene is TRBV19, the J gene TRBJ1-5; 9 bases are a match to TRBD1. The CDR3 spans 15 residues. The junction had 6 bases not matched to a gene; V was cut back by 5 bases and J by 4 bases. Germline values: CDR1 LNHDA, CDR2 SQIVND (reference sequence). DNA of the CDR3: TGTGCCAGTAGTTCAGGGACAGGGAGTAATCAGCCCCAGCATTTT. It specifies CASSSGTGSNQPQHF.

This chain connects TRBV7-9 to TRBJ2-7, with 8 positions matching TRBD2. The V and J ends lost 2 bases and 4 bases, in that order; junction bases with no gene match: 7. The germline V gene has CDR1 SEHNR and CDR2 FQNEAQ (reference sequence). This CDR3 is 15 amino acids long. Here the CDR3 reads CASSLRREAGYEQYF. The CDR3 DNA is TGTGCCAGCAGCTTACGGCGGGAGGCGGGGTACGAGCAGTACTTC.

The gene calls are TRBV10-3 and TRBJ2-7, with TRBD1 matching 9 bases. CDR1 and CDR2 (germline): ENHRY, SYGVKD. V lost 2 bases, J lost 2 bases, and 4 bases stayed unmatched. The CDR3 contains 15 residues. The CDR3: CAISEQRTGAYEQYF. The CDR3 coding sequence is TGTGCCATCAGTGAGCAAAGGACAGGGGCCTACGAGCAGTACTTC.

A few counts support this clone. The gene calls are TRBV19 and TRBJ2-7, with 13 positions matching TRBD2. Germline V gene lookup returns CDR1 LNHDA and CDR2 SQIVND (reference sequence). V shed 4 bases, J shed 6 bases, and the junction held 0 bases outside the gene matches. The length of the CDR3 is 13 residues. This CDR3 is CASSRTSGSEQYF. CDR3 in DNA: TGTGCCAGTAGTAGGACTAGCGGGAGCGAGCAGTACTTC.

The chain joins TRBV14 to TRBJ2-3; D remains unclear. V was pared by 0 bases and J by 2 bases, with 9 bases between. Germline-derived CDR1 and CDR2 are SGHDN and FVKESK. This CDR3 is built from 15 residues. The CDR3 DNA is TGTGCCAGCAGCCAAGATCCCCAATTCACAGATACGCAGTATTTT. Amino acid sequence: CASSQDPQFTDTQYF.

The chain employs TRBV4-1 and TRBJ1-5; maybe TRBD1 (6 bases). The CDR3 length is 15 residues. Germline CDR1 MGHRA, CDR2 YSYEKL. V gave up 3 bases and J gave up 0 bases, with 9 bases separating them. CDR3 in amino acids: CASSQQDSSNQPQHF. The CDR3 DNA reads TGCGCCAGCAGCCAGCAGGACAGTAGCAATCAGCCCCAGCATTTT.

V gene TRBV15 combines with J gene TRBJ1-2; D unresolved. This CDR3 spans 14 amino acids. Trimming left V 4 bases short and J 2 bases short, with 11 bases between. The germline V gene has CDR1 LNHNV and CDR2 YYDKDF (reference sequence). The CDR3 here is CATSTSRGNYGYTF. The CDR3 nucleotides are TGTGCCACCAGCACCTCCCGAGGAAACTATGGCTACACCTTC.

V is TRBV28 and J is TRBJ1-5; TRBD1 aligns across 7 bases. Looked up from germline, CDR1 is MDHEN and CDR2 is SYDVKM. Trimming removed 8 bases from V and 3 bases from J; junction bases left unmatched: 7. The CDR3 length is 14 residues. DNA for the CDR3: TGTGCCAGCGTCCCGGGACAGCTCAATCAGCCCCAGCATTTT. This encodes CASVPGQLNQPQHF.

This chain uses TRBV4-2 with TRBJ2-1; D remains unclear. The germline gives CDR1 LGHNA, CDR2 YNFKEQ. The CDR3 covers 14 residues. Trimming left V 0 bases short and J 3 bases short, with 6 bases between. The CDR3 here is CASSQDLYYNEQFF. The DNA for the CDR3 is TGTGCCAGCAGCCAAGATTTGTACTACAATGAGCAGTTCTTC.

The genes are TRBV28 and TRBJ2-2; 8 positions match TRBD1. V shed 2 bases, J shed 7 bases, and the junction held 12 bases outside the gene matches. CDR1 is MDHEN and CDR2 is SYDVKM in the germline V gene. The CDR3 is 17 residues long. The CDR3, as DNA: TGTGCCAGCAGTTTAGTTCCCAGGACAGGGATGGTCGGGGAGCTGTTTTTT. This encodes CASSLVPRTGMVGELFF.

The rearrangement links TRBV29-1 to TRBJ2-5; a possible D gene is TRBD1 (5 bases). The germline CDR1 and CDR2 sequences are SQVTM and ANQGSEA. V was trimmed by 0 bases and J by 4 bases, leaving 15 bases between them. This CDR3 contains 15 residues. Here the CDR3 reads CSVEDQPGSRETQYF. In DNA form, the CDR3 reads TGCAGCGTTGAAGATCAACCAGGGTCACGAGAGACCCAGTACTTC. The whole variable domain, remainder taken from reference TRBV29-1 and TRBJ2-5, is SAVISQKPSRDICQRGTSLTIQCQVDSQVTMMFWYRQQPGQSLTLIATANQGSEATYESGFVIDKFPISRPNLTFSTLTVSNMSPEDSSIYLCSVEDQPGSRETQYFGPGTRLLVL.